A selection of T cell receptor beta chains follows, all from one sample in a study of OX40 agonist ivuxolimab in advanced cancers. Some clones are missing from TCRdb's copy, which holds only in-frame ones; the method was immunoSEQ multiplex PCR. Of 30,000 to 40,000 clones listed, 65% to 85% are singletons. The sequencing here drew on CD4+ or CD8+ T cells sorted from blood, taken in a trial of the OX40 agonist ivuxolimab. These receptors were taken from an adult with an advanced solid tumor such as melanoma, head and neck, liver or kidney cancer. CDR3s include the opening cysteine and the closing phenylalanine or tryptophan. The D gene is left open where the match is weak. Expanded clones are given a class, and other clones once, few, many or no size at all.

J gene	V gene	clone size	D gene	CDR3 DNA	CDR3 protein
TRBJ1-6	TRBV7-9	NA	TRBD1	TGTGCCAGCACCCTCTCCGGCGGGACAGCTAATTCACCCCTCCACTTT	CASTLSGGTANSPLHF
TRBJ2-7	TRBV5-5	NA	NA	TGTGCCAGCAGCTTGGGGTCCCCCTACGAGCAGTACTTC	CASSLGSPYEQYF
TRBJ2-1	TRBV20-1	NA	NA	TGCAGTGCCCCTAGGCGGGCAGAGCAGTTCTTC	CSAPRRAEQFF
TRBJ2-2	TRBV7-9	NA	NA	TGTGCCAGCAGCTTCGGAGCGAACACCGGGGAGCTGTTTTTT	CASSFGANTGELFF
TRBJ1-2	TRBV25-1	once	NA	TGTGCCAGCAGTAGTCGCAGTAACTATGGCTACACCTTC	CASSSRSNYGYTF
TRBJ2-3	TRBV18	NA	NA	TGTGCCAGCTCACCCCCCCTAGGGGGAGGCACAGATACGCAGTATTTT	CASSPPLGGGTDTQYF
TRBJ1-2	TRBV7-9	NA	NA	TGTGCCAGCAGCTTAGAACAGGGCGTCTACACCTTC	CASSLEQGVYTF
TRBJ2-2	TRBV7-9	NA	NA	TGTGCCAGCAGCTTAAGACAGGCGAACACCGGGGAGCTGTTTTTT	CASSLRQANTGELFF
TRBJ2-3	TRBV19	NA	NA	TGTGCCAGTGGTACCTTAACAGGGGGGGACTGGACAGATACGCAGTATTTT	CASGTLTGGDWTDTQYF
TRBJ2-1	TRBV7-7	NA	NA	TGTGCCAGCAGCTCAGCAGGGTTTCGCTCCTACAATGAGCAGTTCTTC	CASSSAGFRSYNEQFF
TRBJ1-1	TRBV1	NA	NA	TGCACCAGCAGCCACGGAGGCTGTAGCACTGAAGCTTTCTTT	CTSSHGGCSTEAFF
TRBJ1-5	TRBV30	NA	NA	TGTGCCTGGAGCAGGGATAGCAATCAGCCCCAGCATTTT	CAWSRDSNQPQHF
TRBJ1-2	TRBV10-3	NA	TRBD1	TGTGCCTCAGGACAGGGACACAACTATGGCTACACCTTC	CASGQGHNYGYTF
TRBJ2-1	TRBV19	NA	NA	TGTGCCAGTAGTATTAAGGCGGCAGGGAGATACAATGAGCAGTTCTTC	CASSIKAAGRYNEQFF
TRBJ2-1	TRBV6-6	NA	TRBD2	TGTGCCAGCAGCCCGGGACTAGCCTACAATGAGCAGTTCTTC	CASSPGLAYNEQFF
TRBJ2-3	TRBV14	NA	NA	TGTGCCAGCAGCCTAGCCCGTGAGGAGTTCACAGATACGCAGTATTTT	CASSLAREEFTDTQYF
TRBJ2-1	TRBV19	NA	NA	TGTGCCAGTAGTATGCAACAGGGAACCCATGAGCAGTTCTTC	CASSMQQGTHEQFF
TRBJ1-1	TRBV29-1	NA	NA	TGCAGCGTTGAGCATAGGCTATTGAACACTGAAGCTTTCTTT	CSVEHRLLNTEAFF
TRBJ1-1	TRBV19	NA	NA	TGTGCCAGCGGAGACAGACCGAACACTGAAGCTTTCTTT	CASGDRPNTEAFF
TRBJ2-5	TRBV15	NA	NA	TGTGCCACCAGCAGAGCCGGGAGTCGGCAAGAGACCCAGTACTTC	CATSRAGSRQETQYF
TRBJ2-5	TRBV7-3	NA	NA	TGTGCCAGCAGCTTAGAGGGCCCGGGAGAGACCCAGTACTTC	CASSLEGPGETQYF
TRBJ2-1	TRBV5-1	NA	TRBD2	TGCGCCAGCAGCACAAATGGACTAGCGGGGGCAAGGAGAGAGCAGTTCTTC	CASSTNGLAGARREQFF
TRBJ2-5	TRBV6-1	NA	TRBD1	TGTGCCAGCAGAACCGGTGGGACAGAAGAGACCCAGTACTTC	CASRTGGTEETQYF
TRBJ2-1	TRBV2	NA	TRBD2	TGTGCCAGCAGTGTAGGGACTACGAATGAGCAGTTCTTC	CASSVGTTNEQFF
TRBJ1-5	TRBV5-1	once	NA	TGCGCCAGCAGCTTGGCAGGCGATCAGCCCCAGCATTTT	CASSLAGDQPQHF
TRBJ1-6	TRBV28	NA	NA	TGTGCCAGCAGATCAAGAGTTAATTCACCCCTCCACTTT	CASRSRVNSPLHF
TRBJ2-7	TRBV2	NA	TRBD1	TGTGCCAGCAGTGGGTCACAGGGGTACTCCTACGAGCAGTACTTC	CASSGSQGYSYEQYF
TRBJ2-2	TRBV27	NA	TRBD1	TGTGCCAGCAGTCAAGCCCGCCAAGGAGGGACAGGGCTCGCCGGGGAGCTGTTTTTT	CASSQARQGGTGLAGELFF
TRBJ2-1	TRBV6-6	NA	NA	TGTGCCAGCACCTTTTCGCCGGGAGACAATGAGCAGTTCTTC	CASTFSPGDNEQFF
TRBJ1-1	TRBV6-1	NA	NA	TGTGCCAGCAGCGCCGGCGGGACCACTGAAGCTTTCTTT	CASSAGGTTEAFF
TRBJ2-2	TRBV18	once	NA	TGTGCCAGCTCACCACTGCGCCTGGGGGCGGGCACCGGGGAGCTGTTTTTT	CASSPLRLGAGTGELFF
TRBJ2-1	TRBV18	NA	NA	TGTGCCAGCTCACCACCGTCGGGGTACAATGAGCAGTTCTTC	CASSPPSGYNEQFF
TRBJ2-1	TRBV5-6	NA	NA	TGTGCCAGCAGCTTTTTCGGGGGCGATGAGCAGTTCTTC	CASSFFGGDEQFF
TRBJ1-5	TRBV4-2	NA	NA	TGTGCCAGCAGCCAAGAAGGGGATGGCAATCAGCCCCAGCATTTT	CASSQEGDGNQPQHF
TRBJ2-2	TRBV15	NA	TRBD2	TGTGCCACCAGCAGAACGGATGGGACTAGCGGGTTCCCCGGGGAGCTGTTTTTT	CATSRTDGTSGFPGELFF
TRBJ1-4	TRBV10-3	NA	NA	TGTGCCATCAGTGAGCCAGGGGACACCGCTAAGGGGAAACTGTTTTTT	CAISEPGDTAKGKLFF
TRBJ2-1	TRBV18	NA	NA	TGTGCCAGCTCACCAGAGGGGAGCTCCTACAATGAGCAGTTCTTC	CASSPEGSSYNEQFF
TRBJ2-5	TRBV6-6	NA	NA	TGTGCCAGCAGCCCGAGTAACCTTCAAGAGACCCAGTACTTC	CASSPSNLQETQYF
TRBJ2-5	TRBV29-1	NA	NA	TGCAGCGTTGCTATCCCAGGGCAAGAGACCCAGTACTTC	CSVAIPGQETQYF
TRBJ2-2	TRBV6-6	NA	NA	TGTGCCAGCAGTCGGGCCCTGGGCGGGGAGCTGTTTTTT	CASSRALGGELFF
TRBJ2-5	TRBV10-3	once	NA	TGTGCCATCAGTGAGCGGCTTGTTGAGACCCAGTACTTC	CAISERLVETQYF